These 26 T cell receptor beta chains came from one sample sequenced in a study of cytomegalovirus exposure and HLA in healthy donors. The table came from immunoSEQ multiplex PCR; TCRdb's copy has only in-frame clones and leaves some out. In the table there are 150,000 to 200,000 clones, roughly 80% of which are singletons. Sequenced sample: PBMCs. The receptor source for this set is a man aged 30-40 years in good health and CMV-seropositive.

The genes are TRBV5-1 and TRBJ2-5; 11 nucleotides align to TRBD2. Germline lookup yields CDR1 SGHRS and CDR2 YFSETQ. This CDR3 region has 18 residues. With 3 bases clipped from V and 8 bases from J, the junction kept 18 bases outside the gene matches. The CDR3 here is CASSSTPGTSGSGGTQYF. Here the CDR3 DNA reads TGCGCCAGCAGCTCGACCCCCGGGACTAGCGGTAGCGGCGGAACCCAGTACTTC.

The rearrangement joins TRBV25-1 to TRBJ2-5; 9 bases match TRBD1. V lost 7 bases and J lost 3; bases outside the gene matches: 18. The length of the CDR3 is 18 residues. Germline lookup yields CDR1 MGHDK and CDR2 SYGVNS. The CDR3 loop is CASTEGGTGTGSEETQYF. The CDR3 DNA reads as TGTGCCAGCACCGAAGGAGGGACAGGGACAGGGTCAGAAGAGACCCAGTACTTC. The whole variable domain, remainder taken from reference TRBV25-1 and TRBJ2-5, is EADIYQTPRYLVIGTGKKITLECSQTMGHDKMYWYQQDPGMELHLIHYSYGVNSTEKGDLSSESTVSRIRTEHFPLTLESARPSHTSQYLCASTEGGTGTGSEETQYFGPGTRLLVL.

The J gene is TRBJ1-1, the V gene TRBV6-4, with 8 bases aligning to TRBD1. CDR3 size: 15 residues. The junction had 13 bases not matched to a gene; V was cut back by 6 bases and J by 7 bases. Germline V lookup: CDR1 MRHNA, CDR2 SNTAGT. Here the CDR3 reads CASSPDRGRWGEAFF. The CDR3, as DNA: TGTGCCAGCAGCCCAGACAGGGGCCGGTGGGGTGAAGCTTTCTTT.

The chain uses TRBV28 and TRBJ1-2, with unresolved D. The CDR3 runs to 14 residues. V dropped 7 bases and J dropped 2 bases, with 14 bases sitting between them. CDR1 and CDR2 from the germline V gene are MDHEN and SYDVKM. This chain's CDR3 is CASKSTPLNYGYTF. In nucleotides, the CDR3 is TGTGCCAGCAAGTCAACCCCACTGAACTATGGCTACACCTTC.

This rearrangement joins TRBV19 to TRBJ1-5, with 7 bases fitting TRBD1. The V segment lost 7 bases and the J segment 0 bases; nucleotides outside the gene matches: 6. This CDR3 has 15 amino acids. The germline gives CDR1 LNHDA, CDR2 SQIVND (reference sequence). This chain's CDR3 is CASTGDSYSNQPQHF. CDR3 DNA sequence: TGTGCCAGTACCGGGGACAGTTATAGCAATCAGCCCCAGCATTTT.

This clone was observed a handful of times. V and J are TRBV9 and TRBJ2-5, with 8 bases matching TRBD2. Per the germline V gene, CDR1 is SGDLS and CDR2 is YYNGEE. The CDR3 consists of 16 residues. Trimming cost V 4 bases and J 4 bases; bases outside gene matches: 12. The CDR3 DNA reads as TGTGCCAGCAGCTTCGCGGGGAGCGGGGGCCGAGAGACCCAGTACTTC. Encoded protein: CASSFAGSGGRETQYF.

This chain uses TRBV2 with TRBJ2-2; TRBD1 aligns across 8 bases. The V and J ends lost 9 bases and 3 bases, in that order; junction bases with no gene match: 3. The CDR3 has 13 residues. The germline V gene encodes CDR1 SNHLY and CDR2 FYNNEI. The CDR3 reads CARDRDDTGELFF. The DNA of the CDR3 is TGTGCCAGGGACAGGGATGACACCGGGGAGCTGTTTTTT.

This chain links TRBV5-1 with TRBJ2-5; 8 bases map to TRBD2. Germline trimming cut 8 bases from V and 2 bases from J; bases unmatched to any gene: 5. Germline loops: CDR1 SGHRS, CDR2 YFSETQ. The CDR3 has 13 amino acids. CDR3 sequence: CASGLAGQETQYF. CDR3 DNA: TGCGCCAGTGGGCTAGCGGGTCAAGAGACCCAGTACTTC.

Concerning this clone: Within the sample, other DNA sequences also encode this same CDR3. The chain links TRBV19 to TRBJ2-2, with D hard to call. The CDR3 spans 14 residues. CDR1 and CDR2 (germline): LNHDA, SQIVND (reference sequence). Trimming took 1 base from V and 2 from J, leaving 5 bases between them. The CDR3 reads CASSIGLNTGELFF. The CDR3 bases are TGTGCCAGTAGTATAGGTCTAAACACCGGGGAGCTGTTTTTT.

This chain joins TRBV6-1 and TRBJ1-4; D unclear. Germline V gene data show CDR1 as MNHNS and CDR2 as SASEGT. V was cut by 5 bases and J by 3 bases, with 13 bases left in between. CDR3 length: 15 residues. The CDR3 spells CASSFDTASNEKLFF. The CDR3 nucleotides read TGTGCCAGCAGTTTTGACACTGCCTCTAATGAAAAACTGTTTTTT.

In DNA, the CDR3 is TGTGCCAGCAGTTTAGGGAGGGACACTGAAGCTTTCTTT. This gives the protein CASSLGRDTEAFF. The chain combines TRBV27 with TRBJ1-1, with D unresolved. Germline CDR1 MNHEY, CDR2 SMNVEV (reference sequence). CDR3 size: 13 residues. V lost 2 bases and J lost 3, with 7 bases in between.

The chain couples TRBV5-1 to TRBJ1-5, with 9 bases matching TRBD1. This CDR3 spans 16 amino acids. Trimming removed 4 bases from V and 4 bases from J; junction bases left unmatched: 9. Germline V gene data show CDR1 as SGHRS and CDR2 as YFSETQ. The CDR3 bases are TGCGCCAGCAGCACTGACAGGGGGAGGGGGAATCAGCCCCAGCATTTT. Its translation: CASSTDRGRGNQPQHF.

This clone turned up a few times. The rearrangement links TRBV7-2 to TRBJ1-5; D ambiguous. The V end lost 5 bases, the J end lost 5 bases, and 10 bases lay between the germline ends. CDR1 and CDR2 from the germline V gene are SGHTA and FQGNSA. There are 13 residues in the CDR3. CDR3 sequence reads: CASSTQVDQPQHF. In DNA form, the CDR3 reads TGTGCCAGCAGCACACAAGTGGATCAGCCCCAGCATTTT.

The chain recombines TRBV5-4 with TRBJ2-7, with 8 bases aligning to TRBD1. V dropped 6 bases and J dropped 2; count of bases not matched to a gene: 7. Germline V CDR1 and CDR2: SGHNT, YYREEE (reference sequence). This CDR3 region has 14 residues. The CDR3 is CASTGQGLTYEQYF. CDR3 nucleotides: TGTGCCAGCACTGGACAGGGCCTTACCTACGAGCAGTACTTC.

V is TRBV19 and J is TRBJ1-5, with 7 bases matching TRBD1. Germline V lookup: CDR1 LNHDA, CDR2 SQIVND (reference sequence). V was pared by 3 bases and J by 1 base, with 9 bases of the junction left unmatched. The CDR3 sequence is 17 residues long. The DNA for the CDR3 is TGTGCCAGTAGTATTCTAGGGGGCCCGGTGAGCAATCAGCCCCAGCATTTT. This sequence encodes CASSILGGPVSNQPQHF.

V gene TRBV10-3 combines with J gene TRBJ2-6, with D maybe TRBD1 (7 bases). The CDR3 has 14 residues. The germline CDR1 and CDR2 sequences are ENHRY and SYGVKD. The V end was cut by 7 bases, the J end by 5 bases, with 12 bases between. The CDR3 DNA sequence: TGTGCCATCACCCAGGGGGGAAGGGCCAACGTCCTGACTTTC. It encodes CAITQGGRANVLTF.

The chain uses TRBV7-2 and TRBJ1-1, with a possible D match to TRBD1 (6 bases). The V gene's germline CDR1 is SGHTA and CDR2 FQGNSA. This CDR3 is built from 14 residues. The V end lost 5 bases, the J end lost 5 bases, and 15 bases lay between the germline ends. Here the CDR3 DNA reads TGTGCCAGCAGCGTCAACAGGGTGGGGACTGAAGCTTTCTTT. Protein sequence: CASSVNRVGTEAFF.

The chain has TRBV5-1 and TRBJ2-3; perhaps TRBD2 as D (5 bases). Deletions cut 4 bases from V and 1 base from J, with 13 bases between. CDR1 and CDR2 from the germline V gene are SGHRS and YFSETQ. The CDR3 covers 15 residues. DNA for the CDR3: TGCGCCAGCAGCCCGACCGTGGAGGGCACAGATACGCAGTATTTT. Translation: CASSPTVEGTDTQYF.

V and J are TRBV18 and TRBJ2-1, with D possibly matching TRBD1 (6 bases). The V end lost 4 bases, the J end lost 0 bases, and 10 bases lay between the germline ends. The CDR3 is made up of 15 amino acids. The germline CDR1 and CDR2 sequences are KGHSH and LQKENI. The CDR3 nucleotides are TGTGCCAGCTCACTCGACAGGAGCTCCTACAATGAGCAGTTCTTC. As protein: CASSLDRSSYNEQFF.

The rearrangement joins TRBV5-1 to TRBJ2-1; 10 bases map to TRBD2. Trimming removed 2 bases from V and 9 bases from J; junction bases left unmatched: 8. Germline CDR1 SGHRS, CDR2 YFSETQ. The CDR3 has 15 amino acids. The CDR3 DNA reads TGCGCCAGCAGCTTTGCGGCTAGCGGGAGTGTTGAGCAGTTCTTC. This gives the protein CASSFAASGSVEQFF. The full variable domain, rest sourced from reference TRBV5-1 and TRBJ2-1, is KAGVTQTPRYLIKTRGQQVTLSCSPISGHRSVSWYQQTPGQGLQFLFEYFSETQRNKGNFPGRFSGRQFSNSRSEMNVSTLELGDSALYLCASSFAASGSVEQFFGPGTRLTVL.

The sample holds a few counts of this clone. The chain is built from TRBV2 and TRBJ2-3; TRBD2 matches at 8 bases. The CDR3 runs to 16 residues. Per the germline V gene, CDR1 is SNHLY and CDR2 is FYNNEI. Trimming took 7 bases from V and 0 from J; bases not matched to a gene: 9. CDR3 in amino acids: CASIPGLEISTDTQYF. The CDR3 DNA follows: TGTGCCAGCATTCCGGGACTAGAAATTAGCACAGATACGCAGTATTTT.

In this sample, this clone turned up once. This chain connects TRBV29-1 to TRBJ2-7; a possible D gene is TRBD1 (6 bases). CDR1 is SQVTM and CDR2 is ANQGSEA in the germline V gene. CDR3 length: 13 residues. V lost 6 bases, J lost 2 bases, and 14 bases lay in between. The CDR3 loop is CSVAGQPPYEQYF. The CDR3 DNA follows: TGCAGCGTAGCCGGACAGCCCCCCTACGAGCAGTACTTC.

The rearrangement joins TRBV18 to TRBJ2-7, with TRBD2 matching over 7 bases. Trimming took 0 bases from V and 2 from J; bases not matched to a gene: 4. The CDR3 is made up of 15 amino acids. The germline CDR1 and CDR2 sequences are KGHSH and LQKENI. This chain's CDR3 is CASSPPFGGTYEQYF. In DNA form, the CDR3 reads TGTGCCAGCTCACCACCTTTCGGGGGGACCTACGAGCAGTACTTC.

The V call is TRBV11-2, the J call TRBJ2-3; 11 nucleotides line up with TRBD2. CDR3 length: 17 residues. V was clipped by 5 bases and J by 5 bases; unmatched bases: 12. Germline-derived CDR1 and CDR2 are SGHAT and FQNNGV. The CDR3: CASSPLAGGNFGDTQYF. CDR3 DNA: TGTGCCAGCAGCCCGCTAGCGGGGGGCAACTTTGGAGATACGCAGTATTTT.

V usage is TRBV2 and J usage is TRBJ1-1; perhaps TRBD1 as D (6 bases). The CDR3 has 13 amino acids. The ends were cut back, 9 bases at V and 3 bases at J, with 14 bases in the middle. Germline assignment: CDR1 SNHLY and CDR2 FYNNEI. Here the CDR3 DNA reads TGTGCCAGGACAGGTGCCCAGGACACTGAAGCTTTCTTT. Amino acids: CARTGAQDTEAFF.

The V and J genes are TRBV5-4 and TRBJ2-7; 8 bases map to TRBD1. Germline CDR1 reads SGHNT; CDR2 reads YYREEE (reference sequence). This CDR3 is 15 amino acids long. After removal of 4 bases from V and 6 bases from J, the junction contained 12 bases not matched to a gene. DNA for the CDR3: TGTGCCAGCAGCCGTTCGGCAGGGGGCCGAGGCGAGCAGTACTTC. As protein: CASSRSAGGRGEQYF.